This T cell receptor (beta chain) was observed in a study of blood T cell repertoires in COVID-19. Germline CDR1 SGHAT, CDR2 FQDESV (reference sequence). The CDR3 has 15 residues. V lost 5 bases, J lost 5 bases, and 6 bases stayed unmatched. Only in-frame clones appear in the TCRdb table, and some are missing; sequencing was by immunoSEQ multiplex PCR. The sample records about 140,000 clones, about 90% being singletons. This TCR was sampled from a woman aged 60-75 years with acute or convalescent COVID-19. Sequenced sample: peripheral blood. The J gene is TRBJ2-1, the V gene TRBV11-1; 10 bases are shared with TRBD1. CDR3 bases: TGTGCCAGCAGCCCGCGGGACAGGGGAAACAATGAGCAGTTCTTC. This sequence encodes CASSPRDRGNNEQFF.